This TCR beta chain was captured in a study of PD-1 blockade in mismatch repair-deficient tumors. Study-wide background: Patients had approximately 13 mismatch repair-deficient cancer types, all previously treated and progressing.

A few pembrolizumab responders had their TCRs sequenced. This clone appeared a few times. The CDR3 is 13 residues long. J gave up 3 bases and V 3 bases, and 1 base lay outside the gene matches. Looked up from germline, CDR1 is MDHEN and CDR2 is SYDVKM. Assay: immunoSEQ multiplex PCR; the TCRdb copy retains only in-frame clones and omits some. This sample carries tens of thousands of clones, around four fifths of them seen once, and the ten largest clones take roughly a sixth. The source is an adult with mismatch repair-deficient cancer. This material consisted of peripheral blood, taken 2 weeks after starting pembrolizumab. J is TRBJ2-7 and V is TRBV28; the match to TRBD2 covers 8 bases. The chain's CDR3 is CASSFAGGYEQYF. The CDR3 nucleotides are TGTGCCAGCAGTTTTGCGGGAGGCTACGAGCAGTACTTC. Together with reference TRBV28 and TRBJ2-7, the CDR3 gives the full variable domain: DVKVTQSSRYLVKRTGEKVFLECVQDMDHENMFWYRQDPGLGLRLIYFSYDVKMKEKGDIPEGYSVSREKKERFSLILESASTNQTSMYLCASSFAGGYEQYFGPGTRLTVT.